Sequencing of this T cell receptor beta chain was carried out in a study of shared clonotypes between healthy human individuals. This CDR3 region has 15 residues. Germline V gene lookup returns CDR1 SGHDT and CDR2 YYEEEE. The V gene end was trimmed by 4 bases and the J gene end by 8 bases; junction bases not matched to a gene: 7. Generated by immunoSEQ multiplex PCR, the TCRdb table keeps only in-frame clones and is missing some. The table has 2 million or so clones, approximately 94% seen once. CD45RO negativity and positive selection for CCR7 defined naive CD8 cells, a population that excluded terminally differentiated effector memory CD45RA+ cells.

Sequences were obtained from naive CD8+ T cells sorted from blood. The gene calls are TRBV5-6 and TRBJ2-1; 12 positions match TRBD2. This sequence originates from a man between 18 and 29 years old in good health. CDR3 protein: CASSTWTSGVDEQFF. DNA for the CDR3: TGTGCCAGCAGCACCTGGACTAGCGGGGTCGATGAGCAGTTCTTC.